A selection of T cell receptor beta chains follows, all from one sample in a study of patients and donors after allogeneic stem cell transplantation. TCRdb used MiXCR to reprocess the RT-PCR reads, holding one entry per CDR3 protein. The sample gives approximately 140,000 distinct CDR3 sequences, 30% to 45% of which show up once; 40% to 55% is in the top ten. Sequenced: blood, either unsorted or a sorted T cell fraction (not recorded which). The receptors were sampled from a human donor who was either an allogeneic HSCT recipient or a stem cell or donor lymphocyte infusion donor (not recorded which). It is not recorded whose cells these are; they may come from a transplant donor. The CDR3 runs from the conserved cysteine through the conserved F or W.

V gene	CDR3 protein
TRBV3-1	CASSQAALAGGQINEQFF
TRBV4-2	CASSQERRDNEQFF
TRBV11-3	CASSFFIRGHLKGYTF
TRBV7-3	CASSPLGRGGPINEQFF
TRBV20-1	CSAQNTDTQYF
TRBV12-3/TRBV12-4	CASSRTGGCVF
TRBV20-1	CSAITSGYTGELFF
TRBV9	CASSVEGWYTEAFF
TRBV12-3/TRBV12-4	CASTSMTGTNEKLFF
TRBV6-5	CASKRGGDQPQHF
TRBV6-5	CATRGGRHNEQFF
TRBV12-3/TRBV12-4	CASSPLGLAGGLSYEQYF
TRBV7-9	CASSFSGGYNSPLHF
TRBV3-1	CASSQTKNGEGASNQPQHF
TRBV7-2	CASSLESVGGSTIYF
TRBV20-1	CSASGGAQFYEQFF
TRBV28	CASSLAGPWSNQPQHF
TRBV5-1	CASSTDGQNTEAFF
TRBV5-1	CASSLPVGGGSGSTDTQYF
TRBV11-1	CASSWTSYEQYF
TRBV29-1	CSVAHLTGGTDTQYF
TRBV20-1	CSASGPRGPNEKLFF
TRBV5-1	CASSLGYGTELTGELFF
TRBV20-1	CSARLSGPWVGNEQFF
TRBV12-3/TRBV12-4	CASSFGTGFNEQFF
TRBV5-1	CASSLVSSGVRDTQYF
TRBV20-1	CSARDAGTWDLYNEQFF
TRBV12-3/TRBV12-4	CASSLGEGGKVYGYTF
TRBV9	CASSAHPGGNYEQYF
TRBV2	CASRPWDRSNTGELFF
TRBV9	CASSVEGGPRSHPQHF
TRBV6-6	CASSRNKLDRFNQPQHF
TRBV7-3	CASSYGGGGTDTQYF
TRBV5-6	CASSLVAQPPGTQYF
TRBV13	CASSLVARGRMNTEAFF
TRBV28	CASKAGGEGQPQHF
TRBV12-3/TRBV12-4	CASSSDSSSEAFF
TRBV6-2/TRBV6-3	CASSYVGQNTGELFF
TRBV9	CASSPEIVTDTQYF
TRBV6-6	CASRSITYEQYF
TRBV9	CASSRWRDLGPQHF
TRBV28	CASSTLGETQYF
TRBV6-2/TRBV6-3	CASSPGQANYGYTF
TRBV6-6	CASSHRGTGNYGYTF
TRBV7-2	CASSLERAGASFF
TRBV5-1	CASSLGRGTFTTEAFF
TRBV7-3	CASSLRAGIGNTEAFF
TRBV6-1	CASSYVSGVLNTEAFF
TRBV25-1	CASSVDHLSGNTIYF
TRBV7-9	CASSLANLAGGSYQETQYF
TRBV25-1	CASSSGPMNTEAFF
TRBV5-6	CASRGQGANQPQHF
TRBV12-3/TRBV12-4	CASSSQGSPSPDTQYF
TRBV12-3/TRBV12-4	CASSRDRGGHIQYF
TRBV12-3/TRBV12-4	CASSISGYEQYF